Given below is one TCR beta chain in context. The antigen remains undetermined. This specimen belongs to a study of cytomegalovirus exposure and HLA in healthy donors. Study as a whole: HLA-typed donors contributed some 77 million unique TCRs, which were held in an early data release.

The PCR had 60 Vbeta and 13 Jbeta primers. TCRdb's copy holds only in-frame clones and misses some; the assay was immunoSEQ multiplex PCR. The sample has 130,000 or so clones, around 75% seen once. Donors sampled were nominally healthy, though unrecorded immune exposures were likely. Study-wide findings and caveats: A few CMV-associated chains were confirmed in vitro to be specific for CMV antigens.

This TCR came from a man aged 25-45 years in good health and CMV-seronegative. The sample comprised PBMCs.

In DNA, the CDR3 is TGTGCCAGCAGTTCTCGGACAGGTCGTGGAAACACCATATATTTT. Encoded protein: CASSSRTGRGNTIYF. The genes are TRBV7-9 and TRBJ1-3, with 7 bases matching TRBD1. This CDR3 has 15 residues. Germline values: CDR1 SEHNR, CDR2 FQNEAQ (reference sequence). Trimming at V came to 6 bases and at J to 3 bases, leaving 8 bases not matched to a gene.